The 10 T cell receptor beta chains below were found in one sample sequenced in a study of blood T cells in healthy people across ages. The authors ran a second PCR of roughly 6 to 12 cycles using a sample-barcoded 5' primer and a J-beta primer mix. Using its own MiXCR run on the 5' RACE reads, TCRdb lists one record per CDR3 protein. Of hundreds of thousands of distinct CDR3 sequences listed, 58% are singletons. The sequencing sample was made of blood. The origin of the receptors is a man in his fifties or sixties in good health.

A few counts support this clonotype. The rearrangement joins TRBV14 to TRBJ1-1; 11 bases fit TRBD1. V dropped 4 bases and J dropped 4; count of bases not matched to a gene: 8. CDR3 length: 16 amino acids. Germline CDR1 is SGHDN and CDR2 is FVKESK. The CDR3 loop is CASSLQTGTGGTEAFF. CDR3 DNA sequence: TGTGCCAGCAGCCTCCAGACTGGGACAGGGGGCACTGAAGCTTTCTTT.

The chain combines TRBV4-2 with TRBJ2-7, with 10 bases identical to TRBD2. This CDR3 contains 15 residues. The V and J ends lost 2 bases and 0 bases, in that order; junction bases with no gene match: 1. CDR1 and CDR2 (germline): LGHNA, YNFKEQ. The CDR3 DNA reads TGTGCCAGCAGCCAAACTAGCGGGGTCTCCTACGAGCAGTACTTC. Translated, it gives CASSQTSGVSYEQYF.

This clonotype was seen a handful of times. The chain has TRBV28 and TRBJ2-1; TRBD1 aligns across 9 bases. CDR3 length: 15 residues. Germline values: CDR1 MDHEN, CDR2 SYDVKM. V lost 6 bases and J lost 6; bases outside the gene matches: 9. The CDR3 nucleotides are TGTGCCAGCAGGCCCGGGGGACAGGGCGGCAATGAGCAGTTCTTC. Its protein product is CASRPGGQGGNEQFF.

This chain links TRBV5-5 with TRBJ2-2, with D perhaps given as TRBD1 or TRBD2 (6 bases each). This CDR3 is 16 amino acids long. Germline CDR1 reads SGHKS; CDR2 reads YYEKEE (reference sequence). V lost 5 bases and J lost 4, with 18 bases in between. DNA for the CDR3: TGTGCCAGCAGACCCCGGGGGCTGATGGGCACCGGGGAGCTGTTTTTT. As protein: CASRPRGLMGTGELFF.

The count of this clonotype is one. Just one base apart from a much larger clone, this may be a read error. Here the CDR3 DNA reads TGTGCCAGCAGCGTGTCGGGAAATGAGCAGTACTTC. Protein sequence: CASSVSGNEQYF. This chain links TRBV7-9 with TRBJ2-5, with a possible D match to TRBD2 (5 bases). Trimming left V 5 bases short and J 11 bases short, with 15 bases between. Germline CDR1 is SEHNR and CDR2 is FQNEAQ (reference sequence). This CDR3 contains 12 residues.

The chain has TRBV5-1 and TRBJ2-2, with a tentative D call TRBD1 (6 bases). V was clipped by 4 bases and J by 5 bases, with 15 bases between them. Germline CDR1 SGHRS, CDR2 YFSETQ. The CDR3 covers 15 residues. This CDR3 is CASSIQGMATGELFF. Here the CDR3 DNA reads TGCGCCAGCAGCATACAGGGTATGGCGACCGGGGAGCTGTTTTTT.

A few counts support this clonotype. The CDR3 here is CASNPTGANTEAFF. The CDR3 nucleotides are TGTGCCAGCAACCCGACAGGGGCGAACACTGAAGCTTTCTTT. The chain employs TRBV2 and TRBJ1-1; 8 nucleotides align to TRBD1. Germline trimming cut 7 bases from V and 1 base from J; bases unmatched to any gene: 5. Germline V lookup: CDR1 SNHLY, CDR2 FYNNEI. This CDR3 region has 14 residues.

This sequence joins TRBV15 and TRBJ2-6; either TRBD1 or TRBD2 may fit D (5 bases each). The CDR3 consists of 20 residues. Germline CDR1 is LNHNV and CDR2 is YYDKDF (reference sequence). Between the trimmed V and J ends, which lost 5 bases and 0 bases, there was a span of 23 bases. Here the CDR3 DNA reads TGTGCCACCAGCCGGCTTGGGGGACGGCACATGAGCTCTGGGGCCAACGTCCTGACTTTC. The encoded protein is CATSRLGGRHMSSGANVLTF.

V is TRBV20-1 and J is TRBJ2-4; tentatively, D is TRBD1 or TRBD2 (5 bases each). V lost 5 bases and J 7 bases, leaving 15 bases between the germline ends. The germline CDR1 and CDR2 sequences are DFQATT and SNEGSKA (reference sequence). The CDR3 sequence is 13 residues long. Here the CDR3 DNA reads TGCAGTGCTGAGGGTCCGGGACGGAACATTCAGTACTTC. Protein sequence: CSAEGPGRNIQYF.

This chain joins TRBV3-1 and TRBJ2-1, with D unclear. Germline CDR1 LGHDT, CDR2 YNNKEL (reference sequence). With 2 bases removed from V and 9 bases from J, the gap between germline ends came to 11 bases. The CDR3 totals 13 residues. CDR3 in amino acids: CASSQTPHGEQFF. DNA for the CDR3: TGTGCCAGCAGCCAAACCCCTCACGGTGAGCAGTTCTTC.